Presented here are 17 T cell receptor beta chains from one specimen sequenced in a study of monozygotic twins with inflammatory bowel disease. TCRdb reprocessed the 5' RACE reads; each CDR3 protein has one entry and no DNA is given. The sample holds some 200,000 distinct CDR3 sequences. Sequenced material: blood. Receptors were obtained from a human donor with ulcerative colitis or Crohn's disease, or a healthy co-twin of an affected twin (not recorded which).

CDR3 amino acids: CASSLTGGTDTQYF. This sequence joins TRBV7-7 and TRBJ2-3; the D call of TRBD1 rests on TCRdb alone, since no DNA is present to check it. The CDR3 length is 14 residues. CDR1 is SSHAT and CDR2 is FNYEAQ in the germline V gene (reference sequence).

The rearrangement uses TRBV11-2 and TRBJ1-6; TCRdb reports TRBD1, a call that lacks DNA to check it against. This CDR3 region has 15 residues. Per the germline V gene, CDR1 is SGHAT and CDR2 is FQNNGV. CDR3 residues: CASSPLTGAYSPLHF.

The chain employs TRBV20-1 and TRBJ2-7; TCRdb's D gene call, TRBD1, goes unchecked for lack of DNA. Looked up from germline, CDR1 is DFQATT and CDR2 is SNEGSKA (reference sequence). The CDR3 is 12 amino acids. CDR3 loop: CSARQGAIEQYF.

This chain uses TRBV3-1 with TRBJ2-2; TCRdb lists TRBD1, though no DNA is available to test this call. The CDR3 consists of 12 residues. Looked up from germline, CDR1 is LGHDT and CDR2 is YNNKEL (reference sequence). The CDR3: CASSQLSRELFF.

This sequence joins TRBV18 and TRBJ1-2; as DNA is missing, the TRBD1 call by TCRdb cannot be tested. Germline CDR1 KGHSH, CDR2 LQKENI. The CDR3 consists of 14 residues. This chain's CDR3 is CASSPSWGTYGYTF. The full variable domain, its missing parts supplied by reference TRBV18 and TRBJ1-2, is NAGVMQNPRHLVRRRGQEARLRCSPMKGHSHVYWYRQLPEEGLKFMVYLQKENIIDESGMPKERFSAEFPKEGPSILRIQQVVRGDSAAYFCASSPSWGTYGYTFGSGTRLTVV.

The rearrangement uses TRBV3-1 and TRBJ1-1. CDR3 length: 13 amino acids. CDR1 and CDR2 from the germline V gene are LGHDT and YNNKEL (reference sequence). This CDR3 is CASSQNENTEAFF.

V gene TRBV4-1 combines with J gene TRBJ1-5; TCRdb returns TRBD1, unconfirmable since there is no DNA. The CDR3 totals 17 residues. Germline V lookup: CDR1 MGHRA, CDR2 YSYEKL. This CDR3 is CASSPTQGTLSKQPQHF.

The chain joins TRBV7-6 to TRBJ2-2; checking the TCRdb D call of TRBD1 is not possible without DNA. This CDR3 has 16 amino acids. Germline V gives CDR1 SGHVS, CDR2 FNYEAQ. CDR3 amino acids: CASSLAGQGHTGELFF. Filled out from reference TRBV7-6 and TRBJ2-2, the complete variable domain reads GAGVSQSPRYKVTKRGQDVALRCDPISGHVSLYWYRQALGQGPEFLTYFNYEAQQDKSGLPNDRFSAERPEGSISTLTIQRTEQRDSAMYRCASSLAGQGHTGELFFGEGSRLTVL.

The J gene is TRBJ1-5, the V gene TRBV12-3 or TRBV12-4. There are 14 residues in the CDR3. The CDR3 spells CASSLRYSNQPQHF.

The rearrangement uses TRBV18 and TRBJ2-3; there is no DNA to check the TCRdb D call of TRBD1. The CDR3 extends over 15 amino acids. Germline-derived CDR1 and CDR2 are KGHSH and LQKENI. The CDR3 loop is CASSQAGGPTDTQYF.

CDR3 residues: CASSEKRGGPVNEQFF. The chain uses TRBV9 and TRBJ2-1; TCRdb names TRBD2, which stays unverified in the absence of DNA. Germline V gene lookup returns CDR1 SGDLS and CDR2 YYNGEE. CDR3 size: 16 residues.

The chain couples TRBV12-3 or TRBV12-4 to TRBJ2-3; TCRdb's assignment of TRBD2 cannot be checked, as there is no DNA. The CDR3 has 18 residues. This chain's CDR3 is CASSQGTSGVVSTDTQYF.

This CDR3 reads CASSLAPDSSTDTQYF. The V call is TRBV7-2, the J call TRBJ2-3; TCRdb indicates TRBD1, and absent DNA this call remains unverified. CDR1 is SGHTA and CDR2 is FQGNSA in the germline V gene. The length of the CDR3 is 16 residues.

This rearrangement joins TRBV11-2 to TRBJ2-7; absent DNA, TCRdb's TRBD1 call cannot be checked. This CDR3 is built from 15 residues. Germline CDR1 is SGHAT and CDR2 is FQNNGV. CDR3 sequence reads: CASSFRDSRTYEQYF. The variable domain in full, with the rest retrieved from reference TRBV11-2 and TRBJ2-7, is EAGVAQSPRYKIIEKRQSVAFWCNPISGHATLYWYQQILGQGPKLLIQFQNNGVVDDSQLPKDRFSAERLKGVDSTLKIQPAKLEDSAVYLCASSFRDSRTYEQYFGPGTRLTVT.

This chain connects TRBV20-1 to TRBJ1-6; TCRdb reports TRBD1, a call that lacks DNA to check it against. The CDR3 contains 13 residues. Germline CDR1 DFQATT, CDR2 SNEGSKA (reference sequence). The CDR3 region is CSAMTGGNSPLHF.

This chain links TRBV7-8 with TRBJ2-7; TCRdb gives TRBD2 as the D gene, but with no DNA this cannot be confirmed. This CDR3 has 17 amino acids. The germline V gene has CDR1 SGHVS and CDR2 FQNEAQ. This chain's CDR3 is CASSYTSGGANFYEQYF.

The chain couples TRBV3-1 to TRBJ1-2. The germline gives CDR1 LGHDT, CDR2 YNNKEL (reference sequence). The CDR3 totals 14 residues. The CDR3 reads CASSQRRQMYGYTF. Full variable domain (outside the CDR3, taken from reference TRBV3-1 and TRBJ1-2): DTAVSQTPKYLVTQMGNDKSIKCEQNLGHDTMYWYKQDSKKFLKIMFSYNNKELIINETVPNRFSPKSPDKAHLNLHINSLELGDSAVYFCASSQRRQMYGYTFGSGTRLTVV.